These 28 T cell receptor beta chains share one sample of origin, sequenced in a study of blood T cells in healthy people across ages. A J-beta primer mix and a sample-barcoded 5' primer were used in a second PCR of roughly 7 to 12 cycles. In TCRdb, the 5' RACE reads were re-called with MiXCR into one record per CDR3 protein. This sample has approximately 1.5 million distinct CDR3 sequences, with less than 45% found just once. Sequenced material: blood. Source of these receptors: a woman aged 18-29 years in good health.

This clonotype was seen only a few times. V usage is TRBV20-1 and J usage is TRBJ2-7; TRBD1 agrees at 7 bases. The CDR3 is 13 residues long. Per the germline V gene, CDR1 is DFQATT and CDR2 is SNEGSKA (reference sequence). The V and J ends lost 6 bases and 1 base, in that order; junction bases with no gene match: 6. Written as DNA, the CDR3 is TGCAGTGCCAAGACAGGGAAGTCCTACGAGCAGTACTTC. It is translated as CSAKTGKSYEQYF.

The J gene is TRBJ1-6, the V gene TRBV6-5; 7 nucleotides align to TRBD1. The CDR3 sequence is 14 residues long. The trim removed 6 bases at V and 7 bases at J, leaving 6 bases unmatched. Germline CDR1 MNHEY, CDR2 SVGAGI. In DNA, the CDR3 is TGTGCCAGCAGCCCGACAGGGAGAAATTCACCCCTCCACTTT. Its translation is CASSPTGRNSPLHF.

This clonotype has a single count. A much bigger clone sits one base away, suggesting this may be a read error. Since the CDR3 does not end with the conserved phenylalanine or tryptophan, this likely comes from a read error. The chain has TRBV30 and TRBJ2-1; 9 bases map to TRBD2. This CDR3 spans 13 amino acids. Germline V CDR1 and CDR2: GTSNPN, SVGIG (reference sequence). The ends lost 5 bases at V and 6 bases at J; junction bases unmatched: 5. The CDR3 sequence is CAWDSGRGNEQFV. CDR3 in DNA: TGTGCCTGGGATAGCGGGAGAGGCAATGAGCAGTTCGTC.

The chain couples TRBV27 to TRBJ1-1, with 7 bases aligning to TRBD1. V was pared by 5 bases and J by 3 bases, with 6 bases of the junction left unmatched. The germline V gene has CDR1 MNHEY and CDR2 SMNVEV (reference sequence). The CDR3 totals 14 residues. The CDR3: CASSPNRGYTEAFF. The CDR3 region has the DNA TGTGCCAGCAGTCCAAACAGGGGTTACACTGAAGCTTTCTTT.

The V call is TRBV24-1, the J call TRBJ1-5; tentatively, D is TRBD1 (5 bases). V lost 3 bases and J 7 bases, leaving 15 bases between the germline ends. The CDR3 runs to 15 residues. Germline CDR1 is KGHDR and CDR2 is SFDVKD. The DNA of the CDR3 is TGTGCCACCAGTGATGGGGGATCGGGCCGACAGCCCCAGCATTTT. Translating it yields CATSDGGSGRQPQHF.

The chain uses TRBV27 and TRBJ1-6; 11 bases are shared with TRBD1. This CDR3 spans 12 amino acids. Germline loops: CDR1 MNHEY, CDR2 SMNVEV (reference sequence). The CDR3 DNA reads as TGTGTTTCCGGGACAGGGGGTTCACCCCTCCACTTT. It encodes CVSGTGGSPLHF.

This clonotype was seen a few times. The chain has TRBV29-1 and TRBJ2-3; no firm D call. Germline V gene lookup returns CDR1 SQVTM and CDR2 ANQGSEA. Trimming cost V 7 bases and J 4 bases, with 6 bases left between them. The CDR3 runs 10 residues. CDR3 coding DNA: TGCAGCGCCGTCGCAGATACGCAGTATTTT. Encoded protein: CSAVADTQYF.

The chain recombines TRBV15 with TRBJ1-1; weak D call: TRBD1 (6 bases). Trimming removed 2 bases at V and 1 base at J, with 8 bases between. Germline V gene data show CDR1 as LNHNV and CDR2 as YYDKDF (reference sequence). This CDR3 contains 14 residues. The CDR3 nucleotides are TGTGCCACCAGCAGACCACAGGGGAACACTGAAGCTTTCTTT. Its translation is CATSRPQGNTEAFF.

The chain employs TRBV4-3 and TRBJ2-5; 8 bases align to TRBD1. The CDR3 extends over 18 amino acids. V shed 4 bases, J shed 2 bases, and the junction held 15 bases outside the gene matches. Germline CDR1 LGHNA, CDR2 YSLEER. CDR3 bases: TGCGCCAGCAGCCCCGGGGCGGGACAGGCGACTTTTCAAGAGACCCAGTACTTC. It is translated as CASSPGAGQATFQETQYF.

This clonotype occurred a few times. The chain links TRBV28 to TRBJ2-1; 8 bases align to TRBD1. The CDR3 loop spans 13 amino acids. The germline CDR1 and CDR2 sequences are MDHEN and SYDVKM. Germline trimming cut 3 bases from V and 12 bases from J; bases unmatched to any gene: 7. The CDR3 coding sequence is TGTGCCAGCAGTTTCCACGACAGGGGTTTGCAGTTCTTC. This encodes CASSFHDRGLQFF.

The chain recombines TRBV6-1 with TRBJ2-5, with D perhaps assigned TRBD1 or TRBD2 (5 bases each). Deletions cut 8 bases from V and 1 base from J, with 23 bases between. Germline CDR1 MNHNS, CDR2 SASEGT. The CDR3 totals 17 residues. The CDR3 is CASCLSVGWGTQETQYF. CDR3 nucleotides: TGTGCCAGCTGCCTGAGTGTGGGGTGGGGGACCCAAGAGACCCAGTACTTC.

This clonotype showed up just a few times. The rearrangement uses TRBV7-2 and TRBJ2-7; D gene uncertain. Per the germline V gene, CDR1 is SGHTA and CDR2 is FQGNSA. Between the trimmed V and J ends, which lost 1 base and 0 bases, there was a span of 7 bases. This CDR3 has 14 residues. CDR3 region: CASSLGSDSYEQYF. The CDR3 nucleotides read TGTGCCAGCAGCTTAGGTAGTGACTCCTACGAGCAGTACTTC.

For this clonotype: Germline and junction disagree at one end, which may indicate a read error. V is TRBV6-5 and J is TRBJ1-2; a weak D match, TRBD1 (5 bases). The germline CDR1 and CDR2 sequences are MNHEY and SVGAGI. There are 12 residues in the CDR3. The CDR3 region is CASRYSRGASTF. CDR3 DNA sequence: TGTGCCAGCAGGTACTCGCGAGGGGCCAGCACCTTC.

The J gene is TRBJ2-1, the V gene TRBV7-9, with D unclear. CDR1 and CDR2 (germline): SEHNR, FQNEAQ (reference sequence). The germline V and J ends were trimmed by 1 base and 10 bases, with 11 bases remaining between them. The CDR3 totals 13 residues. CDR3 coding DNA: TGTGCCAGCAGCTTAGGACCTGTTGAAGAGCAGTTCTTC. Amino acids: CASSLGPVEEQFF.

This clonotype was detected once. This chain connects TRBV29-1 to TRBJ1-1, with D possibly matching TRBD1 (6 bases). V lost 7 bases and J lost 1, with 10 bases in between. The germline CDR1 and CDR2 sequences are SQVTM and ANQGSEA. This CDR3 spans 12 amino acids. The CDR3: CSAGTRNTEAFF. DNA of the CDR3: TGCAGCGCCGGGACACGGAACACTGAAGCTTTCTTT.

This clonotype was seen more than once but under ten times. The chain employs TRBV11-2 and TRBJ2-5; no reliable D call. The CDR3 is 17 residues long. Germline V CDR1 and CDR2: SGHAT, FQNNGV. Trimming took off 3 bases at V and 3 bases at J, with 20 bases between the two ends. The CDR3 is CASSFGYTSGPKETQYF. The CDR3 coding sequence is TGTGCCAGCAGCTTCGGTTATACCTCAGGACCCAAAGAGACCCAGTACTTC.

V and J are TRBV6-2 or TRBV6-3 and TRBJ2-1, with 10 bases aligning to TRBD1. Germline V gene lookup returns CDR1 MNHEY and CDR2 SVGEGT. The CDR3 is 17 residues long. With V trimmed by 5 bases and J by 9 bases, 16 bases remained unmatched. The CDR3 protein is CASSPGVRDRGKSEQFF. CDR3 bases: TGTGCCAGCAGTCCTGGAGTCCGGGACAGGGGAAAGAGTGAGCAGTTCTTC.

The V call is TRBV27, the J call TRBJ2-6; D is possibly TRBD2 (6 bases). This CDR3 has 18 amino acids. The V and J ends lost 7 bases and 0 bases respectively, with 19 bases between them. Germline V lookup: CDR1 MNHEY, CDR2 SMNVEV (reference sequence). The chain's CDR3 is CASTNSGGMSSGANVLTF. In DNA, the CDR3 is TGTGCCAGCACCAACAGTGGAGGGATGAGCTCTGGGGCCAACGTCCTGACTTTC. Using reference TRBV27 and TRBJ2-6 for the parts outside the CDR3, the full variable domain is EAQVTQNPRYLITVTGKKLTVTCSQNMNHEYMSWYRQDPGLGLRQIYYSMNVEVTDKGDVPEGYKVSRKEKRNFPLILESPSPNQTSLYFCASTNSGGMSSGANVLTFGAGSRLTVL.

This clonotype was seen more than once but under ten times. The V call is TRBV20-1, the J call TRBJ2-7; the match to TRBD1 covers 8 bases. Trimming took 5 bases from V and 2 from J; bases not matched to a gene: 11. Germline V gene sequence: CDR1 DFQATT, CDR2 SNEGSKA (reference sequence). This CDR3 spans 15 amino acids. CDR3 in amino acids: CSAANPDRAAYEQYF. The CDR3 nucleotides are TGCAGTGCTGCGAATCCGGACAGGGCGGCCTACGAGCAGTACTTC.

The chain carries TRBV5-8 and TRBJ1-1; 9 bases line up with TRBD1. Looked up from germline, CDR1 is SGHTS and CDR2 is YDEGEE. This CDR3 region has 17 residues. V lost 3 bases and J lost 0; bases outside the gene matches: 9. This chain's CDR3 is CASSWDGTGRLNTEAFF. The CDR3 bases are TGTGCCAGCAGCTGGGACGGGACAGGGAGATTGAACACTGAAGCTTTCTTT.

This clonotype was counted a few times. This chain links TRBV12-5 with TRBJ2-1, with 9 bases identical to TRBD1. Germline V gene data show CDR1 as LGHNT and CDR2 as FRNRAP. After removal of 3 bases from V and 13 bases from J, the junction contained 16 bases not matched to a gene. The CDR3 spans 16 residues. CDR3 in amino acids: CASGFGTPGQGSPQFF. For the CDR3, the DNA is TGTGCTAGTGGTTTCGGAACACCAGGACAGGGGTCCCCCCAGTTCTTC.

This clonotype was observed a handful of times. The chain has TRBV6-6 and TRBJ2-7; TRBD1 matches 9 bases. The length of the CDR3 is 15 residues. V lost 0 bases, J lost 4 bases, and 4 bases stayed unmatched. Per the germline V gene, CDR1 is MNHNY and CDR2 is SVGAGI (reference sequence). Here the CDR3 DNA reads TGTGCCAGCAGTTACTCAGCGGACAGGGGATACGAGCAGTACTTC. It specifies CASSYSADRGYEQYF.

The chain carries TRBV18 and TRBJ2-7; 13 bases map to TRBD2. CDR1 and CDR2 (germline): KGHSH, LQKENI. The J segment lost 6 bases and the V segment lost 5 bases, leaving 7 bases of the junction unmatched. This CDR3 spans 15 amino acids. The CDR3 region is CASSSTRLAGGEQYF. The CDR3 DNA is TGTGCCAGCTCATCGACTAGACTAGCGGGAGGCGAGCAGTACTTC. Full variable domain (outside the CDR3, taken from reference TRBV18 and TRBJ2-7): NAGVMQNPRHLVRRRGQEARLRCSPMKGHSHVYWYRQLPEEGLKFMVYLQKENIIDESGMPKERFSAEFPKEGPSILRIQQVVRGDSAAYFCASSSTRLAGGEQYFGPGTRLTVT.

This clonotype was detected only a few times. The chain couples TRBV4-3 to TRBJ2-1; D is perhaps TRBD2 (5 bases). CDR1 and CDR2 (germline): LGHNA, YSLEER. Trimming removed 0 bases at V and 9 bases at J, with 9 bases between. The CDR3 has 13 residues. The CDR3 region is CASSQEASTEQFF. CDR3 nucleotides: TGCGCCAGCAGCCAAGAGGCTAGCACTGAGCAGTTCTTC.

This clonotype came up a few times. J is TRBJ1-6 and V is TRBV6-5, with D perhaps TRBD1 (5 bases). The CDR3 consists of 14 residues. Trimming removed 2 bases from V and 7 bases from J, with 9 bases in between. Germline assignment: CDR1 MNHEY and CDR2 SVGAGI. The CDR3: CASSYEGPNSPLHF. The CDR3 nucleotides are TGTGCCAGCAGTTACGAGGGGCCAAATTCACCCCTCCACTTT.

This clonotype has only a few counts. This chain links TRBV10-3 with TRBJ2-7; no definite D call. The CDR3 sequence is 14 residues long. The V gene's germline CDR1 is ENHRY and CDR2 SYGVKD. Trimming took 3 bases from V and 7 from J, leaving 16 bases between them. The CDR3 sequence: CAISEDSSYNEQYF. CDR3 nucleotides: TGTGCCATCAGTGAAGATAGCTCCTACAATGAGCAGTACTTC.

The chain recombines TRBV20-1 with TRBJ1-4; no clear D. CDR3 size: 13 residues. V was cut by 7 bases and J by 5 bases, with 14 bases left in between. Germline loops: CDR1 DFQATT, CDR2 SNEGSKA (reference sequence). Here the CDR3 reads CSGRELLNEKLFF. CDR3 nucleotide sequence: TGCAGTGGCCGGGAACTACTCAATGAAAAACTGTTTTTT.

The chain recombines TRBV2 with TRBJ2-1; 9 positions match TRBD2. From germline, CDR1 is SNHLY and CDR2 FYNNEI. V dropped 3 bases and J dropped 6; count of bases not matched to a gene: 6. The CDR3 is 15 residues long. Written as DNA, the CDR3 is TGTGCCAGCAGTGATAATAGCGGGAGAGGCAATGAGCAGTTCTTC. Amino acids: CASSDNSGRGNEQFF. Using reference TRBV2 and TRBJ2-1 for the parts outside the CDR3, the full variable domain is EPEVTQTPSHQVTQMGQEVILRCVPISNHLYFYWYRQILGQKVEFLVSFYNNEISEKSEIFDDQFSVERPDGSNFTLKIRSTKLEDSAMYFCASSDNSGRGNEQFFGPGTRLTVL.